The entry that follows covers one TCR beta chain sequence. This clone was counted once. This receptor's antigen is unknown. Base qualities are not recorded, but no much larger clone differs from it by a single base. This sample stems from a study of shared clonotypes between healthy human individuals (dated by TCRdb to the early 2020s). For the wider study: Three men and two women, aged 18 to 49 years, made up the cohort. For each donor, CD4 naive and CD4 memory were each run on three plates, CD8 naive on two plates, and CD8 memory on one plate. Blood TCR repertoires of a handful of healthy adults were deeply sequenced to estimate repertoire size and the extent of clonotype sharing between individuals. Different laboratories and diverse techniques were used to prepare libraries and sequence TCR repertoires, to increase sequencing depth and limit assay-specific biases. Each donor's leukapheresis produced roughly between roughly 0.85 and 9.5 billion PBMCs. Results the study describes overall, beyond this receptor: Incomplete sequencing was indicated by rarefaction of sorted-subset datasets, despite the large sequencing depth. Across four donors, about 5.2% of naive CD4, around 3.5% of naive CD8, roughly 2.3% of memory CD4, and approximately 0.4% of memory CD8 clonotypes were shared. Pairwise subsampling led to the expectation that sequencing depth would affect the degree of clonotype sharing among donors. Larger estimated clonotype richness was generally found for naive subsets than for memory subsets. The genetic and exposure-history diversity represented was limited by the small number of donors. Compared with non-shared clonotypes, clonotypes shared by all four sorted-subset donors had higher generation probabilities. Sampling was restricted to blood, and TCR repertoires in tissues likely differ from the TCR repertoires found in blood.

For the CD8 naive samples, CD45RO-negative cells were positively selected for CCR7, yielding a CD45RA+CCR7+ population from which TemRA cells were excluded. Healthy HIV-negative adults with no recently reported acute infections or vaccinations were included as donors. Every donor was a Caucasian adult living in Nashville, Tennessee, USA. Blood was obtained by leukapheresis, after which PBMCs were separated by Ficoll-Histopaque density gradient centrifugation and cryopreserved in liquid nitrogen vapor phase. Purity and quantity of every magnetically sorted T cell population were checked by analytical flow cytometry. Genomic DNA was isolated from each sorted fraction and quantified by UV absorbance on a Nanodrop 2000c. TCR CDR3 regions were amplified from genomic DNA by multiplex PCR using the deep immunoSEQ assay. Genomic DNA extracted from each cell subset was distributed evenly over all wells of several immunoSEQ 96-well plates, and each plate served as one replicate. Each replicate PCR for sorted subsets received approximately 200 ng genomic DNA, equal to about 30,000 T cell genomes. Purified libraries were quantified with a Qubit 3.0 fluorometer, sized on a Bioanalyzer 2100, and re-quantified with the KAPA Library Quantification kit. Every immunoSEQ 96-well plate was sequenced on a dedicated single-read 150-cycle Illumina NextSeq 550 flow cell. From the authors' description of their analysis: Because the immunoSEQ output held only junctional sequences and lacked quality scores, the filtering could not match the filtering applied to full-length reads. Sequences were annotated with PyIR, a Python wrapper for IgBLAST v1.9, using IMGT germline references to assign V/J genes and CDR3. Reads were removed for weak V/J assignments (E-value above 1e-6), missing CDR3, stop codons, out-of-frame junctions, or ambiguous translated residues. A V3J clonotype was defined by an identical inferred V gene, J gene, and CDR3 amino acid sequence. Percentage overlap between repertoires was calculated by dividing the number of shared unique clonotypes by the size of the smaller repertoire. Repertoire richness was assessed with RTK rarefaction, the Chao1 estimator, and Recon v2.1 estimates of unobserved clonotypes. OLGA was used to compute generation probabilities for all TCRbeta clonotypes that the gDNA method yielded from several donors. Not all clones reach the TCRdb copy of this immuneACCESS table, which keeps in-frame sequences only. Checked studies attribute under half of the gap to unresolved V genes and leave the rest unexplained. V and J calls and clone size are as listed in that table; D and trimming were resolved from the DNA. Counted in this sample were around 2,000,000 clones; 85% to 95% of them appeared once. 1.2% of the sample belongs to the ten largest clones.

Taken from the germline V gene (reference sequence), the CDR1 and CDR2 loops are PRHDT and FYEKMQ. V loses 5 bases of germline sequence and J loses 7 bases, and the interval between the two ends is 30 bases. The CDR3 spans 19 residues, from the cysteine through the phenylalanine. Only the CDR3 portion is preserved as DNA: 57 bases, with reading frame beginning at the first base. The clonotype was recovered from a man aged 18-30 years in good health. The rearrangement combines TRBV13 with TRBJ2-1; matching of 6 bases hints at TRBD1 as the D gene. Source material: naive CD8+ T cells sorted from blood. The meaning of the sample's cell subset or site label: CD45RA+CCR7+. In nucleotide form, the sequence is TGTGCCAGCAGCCCCTACCTTGGTGTACAGGGAGAAGGGGTGAATGAGCAGTTCTTC. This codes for CASSPYLGVQGEGVNEQFF.